The 18 T cell receptor beta chains in this list originate from one sample, sequenced in a study of vaccination and CD4 T cells after COVID-19. Treatment in this sample: roughly ten-day PBMC culture with coronavirus spike peptide pools or control peptides (ViraFEST assay). Gathering of the CD4+ T cells, from the unexposed donor, took place before the COVID-19 pandemic (2011-2018). With the Oncomine TCR Beta short-read assay, DNA from cultured CD4+ T cells was sequenced. TCRdb analysed the PCR reads with MiXCR anew, one entry per CDR3 protein. The sample holds about 4,900 distinct CDR3 sequences, 42% seen once. No antigen has been identified for these receptors. Sequencing input: CD4+ T cells from blood, cultured in vitro. The receptors shown here come from a human donor in good health.

This clonotype was observed a few times. The chain employs TRBV20-1 and TRBJ1-1; unclear D gene. The CDR3 has 13 residues. Germline CDR1 and CDR2: DFQATT and SNEGSKA (reference sequence). Between the trimmed V and J ends, which lost 3 bases and 0 bases, there was a span of 8 bases. The CDR3: CSASGRLNTEAFF. As DNA, the CDR3 is TGCAGTGCTAGCGGCAGGTTGAACACTGAAGCTTTCTTT.

The chain couples TRBV4-2 to TRBJ1-1; no firm D call. Trimming stripped 0 bases from V and 3 bases from J, with 17 bases between. CDR1 LGHNA and CDR2 YNFKEQ come from the germline V gene. This CDR3 is built from 17 residues. The CDR3 here is CASSQDFASGTYTEAFF. In DNA form, the CDR3 reads TGTGCCAGCAGCCAAGATTTTGCCTCGGGCACCTACACTGAAGCTTTCTTT.

This clonotype came up a few times. The chain couples TRBV7-9 to TRBJ1-1, with D tentatively TRBD1 (5 bases). CDR3 size: 16 residues. V lost 0 bases, J lost 7 bases, and 18 bases lay in between. CDR1 is SEHNR, CDR2 FQNEAQ, per germline (reference sequence). This CDR3 is CASSLAHTTRGGEAFF. The CDR3, as DNA: TGTGCCAGCAGCTTAGCTCACACAACAAGGGGAGGTGAAGCTTTCTTT.

V and J are TRBV5-1 and TRBJ2-7; D possibly corresponds to TRBD1 (5 bases). Germline V gene data show CDR1 as SGHRS and CDR2 as YFSETQ. The CDR3 is made up of 17 amino acids. The V end was cut by 1 base, the J end by 3 bases, with 20 bases between. Here the CDR3 DNA reads TGCGCCAGCAGCTTGATCTTTCAGGGCAGGAGCTACTACGAGCAGTACTTC. It translates to CASSLIFQGRSYYEQYF.

The rearrangement uses TRBV12-3 or TRBV12-4 and TRBJ1-2, with 7 nucleotides matching TRBD1. Germline trimming cut 6 bases from V and 8 bases from J; bases unmatched to any gene: 12. The CDR3 runs 14 residues. The CDR3 bases are TGTGCCAGCAGCTTAACCCGAGGGGGCGAGGGCTACACCTTC. Protein sequence: CASSLTRGGEGYTF.

CDR3 region: CASSEYWGGTGELFF. In DNA, the CDR3 is TGTGCCAGCAGTGAATATTGGGGGGGAACCGGGGAGCTGTTTTTT. The chain joins TRBV25-1 to TRBJ2-2; TRBD2 matches at 7 bases. The CDR3 spans 15 residues. The V gene end was trimmed by 0 bases and the J gene end by 5 bases; junction bases not matched to a gene: 3. Germline V gene sequence: CDR1 MGHDK, CDR2 SYGVNS.

The chain joins TRBV15 to TRBJ1-3; D ambiguous. Per germline, CDR1 LNHNV and CDR2 YYDKDF (reference sequence). With 0 bases removed from V and 0 bases from J, the gap between germline ends came to 12 bases. This CDR3 spans 17 amino acids. The CDR3 loop reads CATSRDHPPHSGNTIYF. In nucleotides, the CDR3 is TGTGCCACCAGCAGAGATCATCCCCCACACTCTGGAAACACCATATATTTT.

The chain carries TRBV20-1 and TRBJ1-2; D is uncertain. Germline CDR1 is DFQATT and CDR2 is SNEGSKA (reference sequence). This CDR3 contains 12 residues. CDR3 nucleotides: TGCAGCCCCTATCAGAGGGTGGATGGCTACACCTTC. This sequence encodes CSPYQRVDGYTF.

The rearrangement joins TRBV7-9 to TRBJ1-2, with 7 bases lining up with TRBD1. Unmatched junction bases numbered 9, after V lost 5 bases and J lost 3 bases. Germline lookup yields CDR1 SEHNR and CDR2 FQNEAQ (reference sequence). The CDR3 is 15 amino acids. The CDR3 nucleotides read TGTGCCAGCAGCCCTAGGGCAGGGGGTGACTATGGCTACACCTTC. It encodes CASSPRAGGDYGYTF. Drawing the rest from reference TRBV7-9 and TRBJ1-2, the complete variable domain is DTGVSQNPRHKITKRGQNVTFRCDPISEHNRLYWYRQTLGQGPEFLTYFQNEAQLEKSRLLSDRFSAERPKGSFSTLEIQRTEQGDSAMYLCASSPRAGGDYGYTFGSGTRLTVV.

There are a few counts of this clonotype. The rearrangement uses TRBV20-1 and TRBJ1-6; 9 nucleotides agree with TRBD1. Germline trimming cut 3 bases from V and 6 bases from J; bases unmatched to any gene: 9. Germline CDR1 and CDR2: DFQATT and SNEGSKA (reference sequence). The CDR3 is made up of 16 amino acids. CDR3 region: CSASFQDRGSNSPLHF. Written as DNA, the CDR3 is TGCAGTGCTAGTTTTCAGGACAGGGGAAGTAATTCACCCCTCCACTTT.

This chain connects TRBV6-1 to TRBJ2-3; the D gene could be TRBD1 or TRBD2 (5 bases each). The germline V gene encodes CDR1 MNHNS and CDR2 SASEGT. The CDR3 runs to 15 residues. V lost 7 bases, J lost 0 bases, and 14 bases lay in between. The CDR3 loop reads CASTTRGVSTDTQYF. In DNA form, the CDR3 reads TGTGCCAGCACCACAAGGGGAGTCAGCACAGATACGCAGTATTTT.

This clonotype came up a few times. This chain connects TRBV25-1 to TRBJ1-2; 11 bases match TRBD1. This CDR3 comprises 15 residues. Trimming removed 6 bases from V and 6 bases from J; junction bases left unmatched: 9. In germline, CDR1 is MGHDK, CDR2 SYGVNS. The CDR3 nucleotides are TGTGCCAGCAGCAGCGGTTCGGGACAGGGGGATGGCTACACCTTC. Amino acid sequence: CASSSGSGQGDGYTF.

This clonotype was observed a handful of times. The V and J genes are TRBV20-1 and TRBJ1-3; tentative D call: TRBD1 (5 bases). V was pared by 2 bases and J by 4 bases, with 12 bases between. Germline assignment: CDR1 DFQATT and CDR2 SNEGSKA (reference sequence). The CDR3 length is 14 residues. The CDR3 DNA sequence: TGCAGTGCTAGATTCAGGGAGGGCGGAAACACCATATATTTT. Its protein is CSARFREGGNTIYF.

In its sample, this clonotype was seen a few times. The gene calls are TRBV12-3 or TRBV12-4 and TRBJ1-1; 7 bases fit TRBD1. The CDR3 is 12 residues long. After removal of 6 bases from V and 14 bases from J, the junction contained 12 bases not matched to a gene. CDR3 nucleotide sequence: TGTGCCAGCAGGGGCCCGGGACAGAGCCCCTTCTTT. Encoded protein: CASRGPGQSPFF.

This clonotype showed up just a few times. V is TRBV10-3 and J is TRBJ1-1, with D unclear. The CDR3 is 15 amino acids. V dropped 11 bases and J dropped 1 base, with 20 bases sitting between them. CDR1 is ENHRY and CDR2 is SYGVKD in the germline V gene. The CDR3 nucleotides are TGTGCCGTAGAAGAGGTCCAGGCAGGGAACACTGAAGCTTTCTTT. This translates into CAVEEVQAGNTEAFF.

V is TRBV5-5 and J is TRBJ1-1, with 8 bases fitting TRBD1. Looked up from germline, CDR1 is SGHKS and CDR2 is YYEKEE (reference sequence). The V segment lost 3 bases and the J segment 5 bases; nucleotides outside the gene matches: 3. The CDR3 spans 13 residues. The CDR3 DNA follows: TGTGCCAGCAGCTGGGACAGGAGGACTGAAGCTTTCTTT. The encoded protein is CASSWDRRTEAFF. Full variable domain (missing parts from reference TRBV5-5 and TRBJ1-1): DAGVTQSPTHLIKTRGQQVTLRCSPISGHKSVSWYQQVLGQGPQFIFQYYEKEERGRGNFPDRFSARQFPNYSSELNVNALLLGDSALYLCASSWDRRTEAFFGQGTRLTVV.

The V and J genes are TRBV11-2 and TRBJ1-1; 11 nucleotides align to TRBD1. Germline trimming cut 6 bases from V and 6 bases from J; bases unmatched to any gene: 3. CDR1 and CDR2 from the germline V gene are SGHAT and FQNNGV. This CDR3 is 13 amino acids long. The CDR3 region is CASSRDRGAEAFF. The CDR3 DNA reads TGTGCCAGCAGTCGGGACAGGGGGGCTGAAGCTTTCTTT.

The chain joins TRBV27 to TRBJ1-2; D uncertain. There are 11 residues in the CDR3. Per germline, CDR1 MNHEY and CDR2 SMNVEV (reference sequence). With 5 bases removed from V and 3 bases from J, the gap between germline ends came to 4 bases. In DNA form, the CDR3 reads TGTGCCAGCAGTGTGGACTATGGCTACACCTTC. Its protein product is CASSVDYGYTF.